The 10 T cell receptor beta chains listed next were all sequenced from one sample in a study of blood T cell repertoires in COVID-19. The assay was immunoSEQ multiplex PCR, and TCRdb's table has in-frame clones only and misses some. The table shows 88,000 or so clones, with 81% occurring only once. The sequencing sample was made of peripheral blood. These receptor sequences come from a man aged 55 to 70 with acute or convalescent COVID-19.

This chain connects TRBV7-6 to TRBJ1-1; TRBD1 might be the D (5 bases). The CDR3 contains 15 residues. V dropped 1 base and J dropped 3 bases, with 12 bases sitting between them. The germline gives CDR1 SGHVS, CDR2 FNYEAQ. This chain's CDR3 is CASSLDERGYTEAFF. The CDR3, as DNA: TGTGCCAGCAGCTTAGACGAGCGGGGGTACACTGAAGCTTTCTTT. The full variable domain, in which reference TRBV7-6 and TRBJ1-1 provide the parts outside the CDR3, is GAGVSQSPRYKVTKRGQDVALRCDPISGHVSLYWYRQALGQGPEFLTYFNYEAQQDKSGLPNDRFSAERPEGSISTLTIQRTEQRDSAMYRCASSLDERGYTEAFFGQGTRLTVV.

The chain links TRBV19 to TRBJ2-2; D is undetermined. This CDR3 is built from 16 residues. Per the germline V gene, CDR1 is LNHDA and CDR2 is SQIVND (reference sequence). V gave up 6 bases and J gave up 3 bases, with 17 bases separating them. The CDR3 loop reads CASRGNTHPDTGELFF. The CDR3 coding sequence is TGTGCCAGTAGGGGCAACACCCACCCGGACACCGGGGAGCTGTTTTTT. Based on the CDR3 plus reference TRBV19 and TRBJ2-2, the full variable domain is DGGITQSPKYLFRKEGQNVTLSCEQNLNHDAMYWYRQDPGQGLRLIYYSQIVNDFQKGDIAEGYSVSREKKESFPLTVTSAQKNPTAFYLCASRGNTHPDTGELFFGEGSRLTVL.

This chain connects TRBV30 to TRBJ1-1; 7 nucleotides line up with TRBD1. From germline, CDR1 is GTSNPN and CDR2 SVGIG (reference sequence). J was trimmed by 4 bases and V by 0 bases; bases with no gene match: 2. CDR3 length: 13 amino acids. The CDR3 loop reads CAWSVTGATEAFF. CDR3 coding DNA: TGTGCCTGGAGTGTCACAGGGGCCACTGAAGCTTTCTTT.

The chain recombines TRBV9 with TRBJ2-1; a possible D gene is TRBD1 (5 bases). V lost 3 bases and J 8 bases, leaving 9 bases between the germline ends. The CDR3 contains 12 residues. Germline-derived CDR1 and CDR2 are SGDLS and YYNGEE. CDR3 in amino acids: CASSAQVDEQFF. CDR3 DNA: TGTGCCAGCAGCGCACAGGTTGATGAGCAGTTCTTC.

The V gene is TRBV4-2, the J gene TRBJ1-4; 11 nucleotides match TRBD1. The CDR3 covers 16 residues. Germline-derived CDR1 and CDR2 are LGHNA and YNFKEQ. Losses at the gene ends were 4 bases for V and 7 bases for J; bases not matched to a gene: 8. In DNA, the CDR3 is TGTGCCAGCAGCCGGACCAGGGACAGGGGGGCTGAAAAACTGTTTTTT. Translated, it gives CASSRTRDRGAEKLFF.

J is TRBJ1-5 and V is TRBV7-9, with TRBD1 as a possible D gene (6 bases). The V and J ends lost 1 base and 3 bases respectively, with 16 bases between them. Per the germline V gene, CDR1 is SEHNR and CDR2 is FQNEAQ (reference sequence). The CDR3 consists of 17 residues. The CDR3 DNA is TGTGCCAGCAGCTTAGGAGGGGGACGCCAATACAATCAGCCCCAGCATTTT. Protein: CASSLGGGRQYNQPQHF.

The chain links TRBV28 to TRBJ2-1, with D possibly TRBD1 on 5 matching bases. V shed 8 bases and J shed 9 bases, with 23 bases lying between them. The CDR3 has 15 residues. Germline CDR1 is MDHEN and CDR2 is SYDVKM. CDR3 loop: CASLFGRARRGEQFF. Here the CDR3 DNA reads TGTGCCAGCCTCTTTGGCAGGGCTAGACGTGGTGAGCAGTTCTTC.

The genes are TRBV5-6 and TRBJ1-2; possible D gene TRBD1, 6 bases. The germline CDR1 and CDR2 sequences are SGHDT and YYEEEE. The CDR3 sequence is 13 residues long. Trimming pared 4 bases from V and 8 bases from J, leaving 15 bases between. The CDR3 loop reads CASSPDSLGGYTF. The CDR3 DNA is TGTGCCAGCAGCCCGGACAGTCTTGGCGGCTACACCTTC.

The chain combines TRBV28 with TRBJ1-1; D ambiguous. CDR1 and CDR2 from the germline V gene are MDHEN and SYDVKM. V was shortened by 5 bases and J by 6 bases, with 16 bases between the two germline ends. The length of the CDR3 is 14 residues. The CDR3 nucleotides are TGTGCCAGCAGTCGAGAGGGTCCGGGCGCTGAAGCTTTCTTT. Its protein is CASSREGPGAEAFF.

A single count supports this clone. CDR3 nucleotide sequence: TGTGCCAGCAGCTTGGGAATCCAGGGGGCAGGGGACACTGAAGCTTTCTTT. It yields the protein CASSLGIQGAGDTEAFF. This chain connects TRBV5-6 to TRBJ1-1; 8 nucleotides line up with TRBD1. V trimming: 0 bases; J trimming: 3 bases; junction bases outside the gene matches: 10. The CDR3 covers 17 residues. Per the germline V gene, CDR1 is SGHDT and CDR2 is YYEEEE.